This TCR beta chain was observed in a study of blood T cells in healthy people across ages. Germline CDR1 is DFQATT and CDR2 is SNEGSKA (reference sequence). This CDR3 region has 15 residues. V trimming: 6 bases; J trimming: 1 base; junction bases outside the gene matches: 9. Findings and caveats of the study: PBMCs that were unsorted prevented a conclusive naive versus antigen-experienced comparison.

With regard to this clonotype: No antigen is known for it.

PCR was performed a second time for about 7 to 11 cycles using a sample-barcoded 5' primer and a J-beta primer mix. Via MiXCR, TCRdb re-called the 5' RACE reads, giving one row per CDR3 protein. The sample shows about 800,000 distinct CDR3 sequences, more than 45% of them seen only once. The V and J genes are TRBV20-1 and TRBJ2-7, with 10 bases that match TRBD2. The specimen sequenced was blood. The clonotype was recovered from a man aged 25-40 years in good health. The CDR3 loop reads CSAQHSGGASYEQYF. DNA of the CDR3: TGCAGTGCCCAGCACAGCGGGGGGGCATCCTACGAGCAGTACTTC.